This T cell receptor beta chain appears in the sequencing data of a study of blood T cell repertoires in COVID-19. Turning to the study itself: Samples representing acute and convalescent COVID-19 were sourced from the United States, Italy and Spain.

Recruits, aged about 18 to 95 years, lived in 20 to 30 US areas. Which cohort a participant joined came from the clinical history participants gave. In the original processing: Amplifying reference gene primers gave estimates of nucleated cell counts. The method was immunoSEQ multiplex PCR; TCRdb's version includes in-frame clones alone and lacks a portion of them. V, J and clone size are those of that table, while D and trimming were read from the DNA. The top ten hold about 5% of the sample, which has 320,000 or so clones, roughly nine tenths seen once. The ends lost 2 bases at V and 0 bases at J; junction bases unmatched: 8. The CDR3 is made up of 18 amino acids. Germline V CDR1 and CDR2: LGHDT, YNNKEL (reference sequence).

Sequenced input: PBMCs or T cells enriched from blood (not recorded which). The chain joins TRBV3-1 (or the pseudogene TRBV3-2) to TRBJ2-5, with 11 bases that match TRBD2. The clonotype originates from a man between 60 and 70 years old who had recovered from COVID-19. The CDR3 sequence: CASSQTSGRKGYQETQYF. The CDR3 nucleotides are TGTGCCAGCAGCCAAACTAGCGGGAGAAAGGGGTACCAAGAGACCCAGTACTTC.